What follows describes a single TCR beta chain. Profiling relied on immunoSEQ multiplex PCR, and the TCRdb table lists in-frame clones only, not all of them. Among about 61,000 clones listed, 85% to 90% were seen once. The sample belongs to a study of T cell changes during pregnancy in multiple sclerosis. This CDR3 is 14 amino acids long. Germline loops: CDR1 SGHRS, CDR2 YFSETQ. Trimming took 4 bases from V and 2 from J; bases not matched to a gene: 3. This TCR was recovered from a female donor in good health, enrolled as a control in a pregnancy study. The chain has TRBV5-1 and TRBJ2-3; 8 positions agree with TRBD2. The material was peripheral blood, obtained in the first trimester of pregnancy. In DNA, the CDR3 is TGCGCCAGCAGCCCGGGGGGGGACACAGATACGCAGTATTTT. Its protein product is CASSPGGDTDTQYF.